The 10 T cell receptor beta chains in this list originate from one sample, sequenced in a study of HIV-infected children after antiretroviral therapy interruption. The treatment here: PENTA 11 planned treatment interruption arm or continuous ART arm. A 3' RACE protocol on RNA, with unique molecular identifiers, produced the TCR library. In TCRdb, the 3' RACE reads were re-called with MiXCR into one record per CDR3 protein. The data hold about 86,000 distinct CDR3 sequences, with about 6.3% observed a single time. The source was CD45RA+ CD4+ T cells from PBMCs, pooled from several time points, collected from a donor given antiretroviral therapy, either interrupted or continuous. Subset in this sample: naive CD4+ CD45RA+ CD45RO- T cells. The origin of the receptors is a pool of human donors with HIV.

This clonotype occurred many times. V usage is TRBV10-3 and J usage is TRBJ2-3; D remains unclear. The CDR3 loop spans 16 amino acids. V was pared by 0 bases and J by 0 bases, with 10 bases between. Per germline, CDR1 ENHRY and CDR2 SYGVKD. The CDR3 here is CAISESEESSTDTQYF. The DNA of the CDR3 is TGTGCCATCAGTGAGTCCGAGGAATCGAGCACAGATACGCAGTATTTT.

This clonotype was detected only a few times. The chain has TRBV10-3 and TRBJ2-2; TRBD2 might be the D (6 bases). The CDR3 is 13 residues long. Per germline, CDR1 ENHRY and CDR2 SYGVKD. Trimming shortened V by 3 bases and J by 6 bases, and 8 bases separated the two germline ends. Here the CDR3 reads CAISDREAGELFF. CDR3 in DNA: TGTGCCATCAGTGATAGGGAGGCCGGGGAGCTGTTTTTT.

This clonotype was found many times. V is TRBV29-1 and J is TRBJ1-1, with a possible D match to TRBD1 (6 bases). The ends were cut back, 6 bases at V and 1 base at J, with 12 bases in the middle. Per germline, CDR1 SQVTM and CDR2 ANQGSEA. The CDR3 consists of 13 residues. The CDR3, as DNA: TGCAGCGTCGTCGGACAGACGAACACTGAAGCTTTCTTT. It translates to CSVVGQTNTEAFF.

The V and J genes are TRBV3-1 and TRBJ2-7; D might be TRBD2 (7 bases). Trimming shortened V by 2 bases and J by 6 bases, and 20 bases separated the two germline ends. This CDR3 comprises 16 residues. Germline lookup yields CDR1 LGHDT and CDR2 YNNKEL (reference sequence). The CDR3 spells CASSQPGGRTGSEQYF. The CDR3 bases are TGTGCCAGCAGCCAACCGGGGGGCAGGACGGGAAGCGAGCAGTACTTC.

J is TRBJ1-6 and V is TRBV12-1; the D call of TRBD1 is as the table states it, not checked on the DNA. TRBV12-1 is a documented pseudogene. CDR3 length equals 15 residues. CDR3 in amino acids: CASPDLTAPSSPLHF. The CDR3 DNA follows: TGTGCCAGCCCCGATTTGACAGCCCCAAGCTCACCCCTCCACTTT.

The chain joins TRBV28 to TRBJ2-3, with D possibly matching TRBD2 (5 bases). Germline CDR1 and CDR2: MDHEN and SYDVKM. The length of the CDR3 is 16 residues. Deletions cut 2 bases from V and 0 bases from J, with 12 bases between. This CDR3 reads CASSLGRGTSTDTQYF. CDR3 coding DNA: TGTGCCAGCAGTTTAGGCCGGGGAACTAGCACAGATACGCAGTATTTT.

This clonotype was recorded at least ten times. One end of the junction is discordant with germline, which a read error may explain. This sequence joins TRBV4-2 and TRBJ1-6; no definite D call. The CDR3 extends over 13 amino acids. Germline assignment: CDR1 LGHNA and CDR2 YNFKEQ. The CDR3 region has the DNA TGTGCCAGCAGCCAAGACAATAATTCGCCCCTCTACTTT. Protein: CASSQDNNSPLYF.

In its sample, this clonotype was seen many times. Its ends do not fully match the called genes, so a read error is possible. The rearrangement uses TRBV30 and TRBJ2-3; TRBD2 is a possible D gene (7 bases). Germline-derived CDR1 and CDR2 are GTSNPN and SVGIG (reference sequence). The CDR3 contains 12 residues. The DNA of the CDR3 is TGTGCCTGGACTGGGGGGGCAGAAACGCTGTATTTT. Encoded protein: CAWTGGAETLYF.

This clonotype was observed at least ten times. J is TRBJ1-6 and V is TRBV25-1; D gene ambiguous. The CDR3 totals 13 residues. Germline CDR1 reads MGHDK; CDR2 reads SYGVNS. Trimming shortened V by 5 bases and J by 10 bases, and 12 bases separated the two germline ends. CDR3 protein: CASSLRAMSPLHF. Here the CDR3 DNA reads TGTGCCAGCAGTCTTCGAGCGATGTCACCCCTCCACTTT.

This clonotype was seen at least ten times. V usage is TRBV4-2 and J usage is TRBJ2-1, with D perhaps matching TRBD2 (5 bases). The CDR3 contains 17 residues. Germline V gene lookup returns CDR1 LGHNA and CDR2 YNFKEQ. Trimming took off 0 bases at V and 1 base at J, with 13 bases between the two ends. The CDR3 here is CASSQDLGTRSYNEQFF. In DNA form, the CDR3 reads TGTGCCAGCAGCCAAGATCTCGGAACTAGGTCCTACAATGAGCAGTTCTTC.